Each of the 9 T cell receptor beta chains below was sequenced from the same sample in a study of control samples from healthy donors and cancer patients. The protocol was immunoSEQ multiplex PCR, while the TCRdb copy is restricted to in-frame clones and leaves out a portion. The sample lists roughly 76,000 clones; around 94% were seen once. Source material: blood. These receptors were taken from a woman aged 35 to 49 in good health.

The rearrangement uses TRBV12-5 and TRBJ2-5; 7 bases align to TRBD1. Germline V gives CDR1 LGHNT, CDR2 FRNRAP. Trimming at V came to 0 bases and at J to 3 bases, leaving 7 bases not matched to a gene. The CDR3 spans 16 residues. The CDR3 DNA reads TGTGCTAGTGGTTTGGTAGACACAGGGGATGAAGAGACCCAGTACTTC. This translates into CASGLVDTGDEETQYF.

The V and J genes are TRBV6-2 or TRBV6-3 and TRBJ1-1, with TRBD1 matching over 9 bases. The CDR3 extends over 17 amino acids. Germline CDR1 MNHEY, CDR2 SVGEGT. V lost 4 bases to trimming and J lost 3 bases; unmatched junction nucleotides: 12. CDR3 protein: CASSLLLGQGKDTEAFF. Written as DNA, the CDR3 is TGTGCCAGCAGTTTACTACTTGGACAGGGGAAGGACACTGAAGCTTTCTTT.

The CDR3 DNA reads as TGCGCCAGCAGCGGGACCCTCTCCTACGAGCAGTACTTC. It translates to CASSGTLSYEQYF. The rearrangement uses TRBV10-2 and TRBJ2-7; D might be TRBD1 or TRBD2, each matching 5 bases. The germline V gene encodes CDR1 WSHSY and CDR2 SAAADI. The CDR3 spans 13 residues. V was clipped by 6 bases and J by 0 bases, with 9 bases between them.

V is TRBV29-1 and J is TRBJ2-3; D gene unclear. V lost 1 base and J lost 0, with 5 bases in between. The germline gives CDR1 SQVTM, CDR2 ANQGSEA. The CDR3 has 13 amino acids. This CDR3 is CSVEAMSTDTQYF. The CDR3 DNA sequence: TGCAGCGTTGAAGCGATGAGCACAGATACGCAGTATTTT.

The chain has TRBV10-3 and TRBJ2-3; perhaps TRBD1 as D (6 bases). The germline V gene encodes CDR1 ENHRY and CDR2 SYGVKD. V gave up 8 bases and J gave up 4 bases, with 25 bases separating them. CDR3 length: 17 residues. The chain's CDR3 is CAISERKGTTRADTQYF. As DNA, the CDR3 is TGTGCCATCTCTGAGAGGAAGGGGACAACGCGTGCAGATACGCAGTATTTT.

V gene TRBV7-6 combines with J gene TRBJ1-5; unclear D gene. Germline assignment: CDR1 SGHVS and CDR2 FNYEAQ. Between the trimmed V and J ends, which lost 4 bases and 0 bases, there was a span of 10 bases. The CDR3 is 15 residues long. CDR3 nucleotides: TGTGCCAGCAGCTCTAGCGGAGATAGCAATCAGCCCCAGCATTTT. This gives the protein CASSSSGDSNQPQHF.

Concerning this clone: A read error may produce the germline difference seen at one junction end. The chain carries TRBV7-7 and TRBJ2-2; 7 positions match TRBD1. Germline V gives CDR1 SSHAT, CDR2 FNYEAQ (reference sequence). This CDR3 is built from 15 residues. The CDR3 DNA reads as TGTGCTAGCAGCCCAATTACGACAGGGACCGGGGAGCTGTTTTTT. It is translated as CASSPITTGTGELFF.

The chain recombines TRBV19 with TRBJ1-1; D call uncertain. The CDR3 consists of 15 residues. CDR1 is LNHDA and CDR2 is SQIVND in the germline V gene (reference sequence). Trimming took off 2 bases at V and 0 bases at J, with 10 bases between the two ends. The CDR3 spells CASSIRNAMNTEAFF. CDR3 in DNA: TGTGCCAGTAGTATACGAAATGCTATGAACACTGAAGCTTTCTTT. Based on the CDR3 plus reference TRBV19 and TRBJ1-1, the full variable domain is DGGITQSPKYLFRKEGQNVTLSCEQNLNHDAMYWYRQDPGQGLRLIYYSQIVNDFQKGDIAEGYSVSREKKESFPLTVTSAQKNPTAFYLCASSIRNAMNTEAFFGQGTRLTVV.

This chain's CDR3 is CASSLEWSGTGELFF. As DNA, the CDR3 is TGCGCCAGCAGCTTGGAATGGTCGGGCACCGGGGAGCTGTTTTTT. The rearrangement uses TRBV5-1 and TRBJ2-2, with D hard to call. V was cut by 0 bases and J by 4 bases, with 10 bases left in between. This CDR3 has 15 residues. Per the germline V gene, CDR1 is SGHRS and CDR2 is YFSETQ.